This passage covers 13 T cell receptor beta chains from one sample sequenced in a study of Ad26.COV2.S vaccination and SARS-CoV-2 variants. Documented treatment: roughly 20 received Ad26.COV2.S at low or high dose, single or two shots; a few received placebo; per-sample allocation not given. Vaccine and placebo recipients were sampled on day 63 after the first injection. Produced via immunoSEQ multiplex PCR; TCRdb's table is partial and in-frame only. The sample has some 420,000 clones, around nine tenths seen once. Sequencing was performed on peripheral blood, taken in a trial of Ad26.COV2.S vaccine versus placebo. The receptors derive from a person aged 18-60 years who received the Ad26.COV2.S COVID-19 vaccine or a placebo.

V gene TRBV11-2 combines with J gene TRBJ2-2; the D is unclear. Trimming removed 2 bases at V and 3 bases at J, with 13 bases between. Looked up from germline, CDR1 is SGHAT and CDR2 is FQNNGV. The CDR3 length is 16 residues. The CDR3 here is CASSLRIGGDTGELFF. The CDR3 DNA is TGTGCCAGCAGCTTAAGGATTGGTGGGGACACCGGGGAGCTGTTTTTT.

The genes are TRBV7-9 and TRBJ1-1; weak D call: TRBD1 (5 bases). CDR1 and CDR2 from the germline V gene are SEHNR and FQNEAQ (reference sequence). This CDR3 spans 14 amino acids. V lost 1 base and J 8 bases, leaving 14 bases between the germline ends. The CDR3 nucleotides are TGTGCCAGCAGCTTAGTCGACAGACAGTTAGAAGCTTTCTTT. Encoded protein: CASSLVDRQLEAFF.

The chain couples TRBV19 to TRBJ2-3, with TRBD1 as a possible D gene (5 bases). The CDR3 sequence is 15 residues long. Between the trimmed V and J ends, which lost 2 bases and 0 bases, there was a span of 9 bases. In germline, CDR1 is LNHDA, CDR2 SQIVND (reference sequence). The CDR3 DNA sequence: TGTGCCAGTAGTATACAGGGCTCTAGCACAGATACGCAGTATTTT. This gives the protein CASSIQGSSTDTQYF. Combining the CDR3 with reference TRBV19 and TRBJ2-3 gives the whole variable domain DGGITQSPKYLFRKEGQNVTLSCEQNLNHDAMYWYRQDPGQGLRLIYYSQIVNDFQKGDIAEGYSVSREKKESFPLTVTSAQKNPTAFYLCASSIQGSSTDTQYFGPGTRLTVL.

The CDR3 loop reads CASSLGQGGPYEQYF. As DNA, the CDR3 is TGTGCCAGCAGCTTAGGTCAGGGGGGACCTTACGAGCAGTACTTC. The rearrangement joins TRBV7-2 to TRBJ2-7; weak D call: TRBD1 (7 bases). Trimming removed 1 base at V and 4 bases at J, with 14 bases between. The CDR3 consists of 15 residues. Germline V gene lookup returns CDR1 SGHTA and CDR2 FQGNSA.

This clone occurred once. The genes are TRBV6-5 and TRBJ1-2; 11 bases match TRBD1. V lost 4 bases to trimming and J lost 7 bases; unmatched junction nucleotides: 2. Germline lookup yields CDR1 MNHEY and CDR2 SVGAGI. The CDR3 sequence is 13 residues long. CDR3 protein: CASSFGTGGGYTF. Written as DNA, the CDR3 is TGTGCCAGCAGTTTCGGGACAGGGGGTGGCTACACCTTC.

V gene TRBV5-1 combines with J gene TRBJ1-1, with 7 bases identical to TRBD1. V shed 4 bases and J 2 bases; nucleotides not matched to a gene: 8. CDR1 and CDR2 from the germline V gene are SGHRS and YFSETQ. The CDR3 loop spans 15 amino acids. This chain's CDR3 is CASSRTGPGNTEAFF. The CDR3 nucleotides are TGCGCCAGCAGCCGGACAGGTCCGGGCAACACTGAAGCTTTCTTT.

The rearrangement joins TRBV5-6 to TRBJ2-7; TRBD1 matches at 9 bases. The length of the CDR3 is 16 residues. Germline CDR1 SGHDT, CDR2 YYEEEE. V lost 2 bases to trimming and J lost 4 bases; unmatched junction nucleotides: 10. This chain's CDR3 is CASSLLLGQGVYEQYF. For the CDR3, the DNA is TGTGCCAGCAGCTTACTCCTGGGACAGGGAGTGTACGAGCAGTACTTC.

The chain joins TRBV6-4 to TRBJ2-6, with D perhaps assigned TRBD1 or TRBD2 (5 bases each). The CDR3 extends over 19 amino acids. V was trimmed by 8 bases and J by 0 bases, leaving 23 bases between them. The V gene's germline CDR1 is MRHNA and CDR2 SNTAGT. In nucleotides, the CDR3 is TGTGCCAGCCGACCGGGACCGCAGAGCTCCCGCTCTGGGGCCAACGTCCTGACTTTC. It specifies CASRPGPQSSRSGANVLTF.

The J gene is TRBJ2-1, the V gene TRBV5-6; D remains ambiguous. Germline values: CDR1 SGHDT, CDR2 YYEEEE. V was shortened by 0 bases and J by 1 base, with 8 bases between the two germline ends. The CDR3 length is 15 residues. CDR3 amino acids: CASSLGTVSYNEQFF. The CDR3 DNA is TGTGCCAGCAGCTTGGGGACCGTATCCTACAATGAGCAGTTCTTC.

The rearrangement joins TRBV6-5 to TRBJ2-7, with 9 bases aligning to TRBD1. The CDR3 is 15 residues long. The junction had 8 bases not matched to a gene; V was cut back by 6 bases and J by 2 bases. CDR1 is MNHEY and CDR2 is SVGAGI in the germline V gene. The CDR3 DNA reads TGTGCCAGCAGAGCGGGGACAGGGAACCCCTACGAGCAGTACTTC. Translating it yields CASRAGTGNPYEQYF.

The gene calls are TRBV7-6 and TRBJ2-7; D possibly corresponds to TRBD2 (6 bases). Deletions cut 5 bases from V and 0 bases from J, with 11 bases between. The CDR3 extends over 14 amino acids. In germline, CDR1 is SGHVS, CDR2 FNYEAQ. CDR3 sequence: CASSRAGPSYEQYF. CDR3 sequence (DNA): TGTGCCAGCAGCCGGGCGGGGCCCTCCTACGAGCAGTACTTC.

J is TRBJ1-3 and V is TRBV9; D is possibly TRBD1 (6 bases). Trimming took off 3 bases at V and 0 bases at J, with 13 bases between the two ends. CDR1 is SGDLS and CDR2 is YYNGEE in the germline V gene. The CDR3 is 16 amino acids. The CDR3 region is CASSAQTGFSGNTIYF. CDR3 sequence (DNA): TGTGCCAGCAGCGCCCAAACAGGGTTCTCTGGAAACACCATATATTTT.

The chain recombines TRBV29-1 with TRBJ2-1; D perhaps matches TRBD2 (5 bases). This CDR3 has 12 residues. V shed 3 bases and J shed 7 bases, with 10 bases lying between them. CDR1 and CDR2 (germline): SQVTM, ANQGSEA. The CDR3 sequence: CSVDRGSNEQFF. Written as DNA, the CDR3 is TGCAGCGTTGACCGGGGATCAAATGAGCAGTTCTTC.